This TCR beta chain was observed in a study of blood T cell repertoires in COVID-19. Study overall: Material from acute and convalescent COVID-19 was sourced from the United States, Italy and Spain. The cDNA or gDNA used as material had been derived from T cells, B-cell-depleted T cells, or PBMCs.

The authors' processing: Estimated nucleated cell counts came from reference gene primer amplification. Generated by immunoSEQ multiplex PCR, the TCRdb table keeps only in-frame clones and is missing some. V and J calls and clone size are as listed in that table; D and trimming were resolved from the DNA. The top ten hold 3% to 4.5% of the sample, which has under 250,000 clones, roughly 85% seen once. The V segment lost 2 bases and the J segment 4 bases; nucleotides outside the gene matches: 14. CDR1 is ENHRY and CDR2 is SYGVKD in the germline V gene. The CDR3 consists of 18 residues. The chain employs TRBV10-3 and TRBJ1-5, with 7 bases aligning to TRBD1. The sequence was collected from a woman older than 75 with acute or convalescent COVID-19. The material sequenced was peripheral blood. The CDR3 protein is CAISELGGGVGVNQPQHF. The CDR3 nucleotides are TGTGCCATCAGTGAGCTAGGGGGCGGGGTGGGGGTTAATCAGCCCCAGCATTTT.